The rows below give T cell receptor beta chains drawn from one sample of a study of T-cell reconstitution after alpha-beta-depleted transplantation in children. A single record per CDR3 protein comes from TCRdb applying MiXCR to the PCR reads. The sample consists of about 370,000 distinct CDR3 sequences, just over 20% of them appearing once. The material sequenced was PBMCs from the stem cell graft donor, taken from the stem cell graft. These receptors were obtained from a human donor who donated a stem cell graft to a child with acute myeloid leukemia. Each CDR3 is given without its conserved first and last residue.

TRBV7-9 | ASSSRTELVLSEQY
TRBV5-1 | ASSSGQGYNSPLH
TRBV6-5 | ASSYSGYSPYEQY
TRBV5-1 | ASSFGGGNTDTQY
TRBV20-1 | SAGPGLAGATDTQY
TRBV21-1 | ASSKIESSGNTIY
TRBV10-3 | AITNSRGGFRVYEQY
TRBV12-3/TRBV12-4 | ASARARQANTGELF
TRBV6-2/TRBV6-3 | ASSLPGYHNEQF
TRBV10-3 | AISEVAGVITYEQY
TRBV2 | ASSELSRETPRQY
TRBV20-1 | SARDLKGTGLRAF
TRBV25-1 | ASRNGRENSPLH
TRBV4-1 | ASSQGGGPDEQF
TRBV10-3 | AIRGSGSLSTGELF
TRBV5-1 | ASSSRSSMNTEAF
TRBV28 | ASSPPGTVGMNTEAF
TRBV28 | ASSSPEERAYEQY
TRBV5-1 | ASSLDGQSETQY
TRBV7-2 | ASSLAISPGELF
TRBV25-1 | ASSELERAVETQY
TRBV29-1 | SVDRSRGAYNEQF
TRBV6-4 | ASSDSWGKGQF
TRBV4-1 | ASSRRGTEDTEAF
TRBV11-2 | ASSLIGLAENEQF
TRBV28 | ASSRTGEGDTQY
TRBV12-3/TRBV12-4 | ASSFLRASNTEAF
TRBV15 | ATSRSGALSYEQY
TRBV20-1 | SASLSGNYEQY
TRBV6-5 | ASSYSGGDGEKLF
TRBV5-1 | ASSPTPRTVVSTDTQY
TRBV6-1 | ASRNPRGQETQY
TRBV7-6 | ASSLVGQGTGELF
TRBV20-1 | SVRDINDRVVLNTEAF
TRBV10-3 | ATAQTDYYGYT
TRBV12-3/TRBV12-4 | ASSSQWGLSTGELF
TRBV5-4 | ASSLEGGPTQTQY
TRBV6-1 | ASSRDSSNQPQH
TRBV24-1 | ATSEPGLAGGMNTGELF
TRBV7-8 | ASSLARSGRVDEQY
TRBV7-2 | ASSLAAGTGMVYEQY
TRBV3-1 | ASSQDSLAGGMDEQF
TRBV29-1 | SVVPGRGYT
TRBV27 | ASSSIQGKLAF
TRBV18 | ASSPSTSSIEQF
TRBV29-1 | SVEGALAGFEQF
TRBV15 | ATSRHTGELF
TRBV12-3/TRBV12-4 | ASSLGTSLGQY
TRBV20-1 | SAPGTVSYEQY
TRBV4-1 | ASSQEGSYEQY
TRBV20-1 | SGDRGRYNEQF
TRBV5-1 | ASSYRLAGTYEQY
TRBV12-3/TRBV12-4 | ASRTGDSNQPQH
TRBV12-3/TRBV12-4 | ASSLAGGQRETQY
TRBV7-2 | ASSLNRNQETQY
TRBV9 | ASSAQISGANVLT
TRBV7-6 | ASSLDGGHEFKQY
TRBV6-1 | ASGTSDYNEQF